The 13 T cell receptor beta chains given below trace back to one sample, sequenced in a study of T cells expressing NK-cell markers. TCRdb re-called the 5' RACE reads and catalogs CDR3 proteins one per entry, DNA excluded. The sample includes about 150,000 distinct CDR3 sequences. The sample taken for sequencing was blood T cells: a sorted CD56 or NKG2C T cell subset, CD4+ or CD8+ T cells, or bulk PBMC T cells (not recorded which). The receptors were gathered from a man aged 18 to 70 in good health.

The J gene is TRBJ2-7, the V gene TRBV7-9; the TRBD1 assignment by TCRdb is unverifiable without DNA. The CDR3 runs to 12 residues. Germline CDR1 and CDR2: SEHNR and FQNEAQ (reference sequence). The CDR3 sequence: CASSPVRTEQYF.

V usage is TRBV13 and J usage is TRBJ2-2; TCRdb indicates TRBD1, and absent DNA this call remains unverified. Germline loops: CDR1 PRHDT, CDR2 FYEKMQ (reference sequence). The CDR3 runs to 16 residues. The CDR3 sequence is CASSSKTGSYTGELFF.

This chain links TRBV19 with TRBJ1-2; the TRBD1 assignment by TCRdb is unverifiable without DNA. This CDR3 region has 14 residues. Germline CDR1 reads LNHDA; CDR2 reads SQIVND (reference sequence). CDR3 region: CASSIRGANYGYTF.

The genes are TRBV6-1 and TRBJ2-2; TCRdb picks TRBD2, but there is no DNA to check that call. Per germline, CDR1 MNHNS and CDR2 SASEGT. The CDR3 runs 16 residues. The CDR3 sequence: CASSAWLAGGTGELFF.

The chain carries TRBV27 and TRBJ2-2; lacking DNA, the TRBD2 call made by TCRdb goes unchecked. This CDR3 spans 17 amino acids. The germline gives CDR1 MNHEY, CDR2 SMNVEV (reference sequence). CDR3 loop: CASTPHPGALGTGELFF.

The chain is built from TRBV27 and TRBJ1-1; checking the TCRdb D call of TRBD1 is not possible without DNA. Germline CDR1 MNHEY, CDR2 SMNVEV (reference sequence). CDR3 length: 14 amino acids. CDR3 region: CASSLARGSTEAFF.

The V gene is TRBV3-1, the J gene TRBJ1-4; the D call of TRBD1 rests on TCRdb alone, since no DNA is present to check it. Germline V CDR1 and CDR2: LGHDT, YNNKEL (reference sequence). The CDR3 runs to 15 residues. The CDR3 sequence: CASSQPTGVAEKLFF.

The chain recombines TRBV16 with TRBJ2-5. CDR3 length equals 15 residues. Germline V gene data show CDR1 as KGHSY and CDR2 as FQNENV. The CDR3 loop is CASSQWYNSQETQYF.

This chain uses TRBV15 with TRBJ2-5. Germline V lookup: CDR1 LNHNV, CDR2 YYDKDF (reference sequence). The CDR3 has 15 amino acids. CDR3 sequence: CATSRKFSIQETQYF.

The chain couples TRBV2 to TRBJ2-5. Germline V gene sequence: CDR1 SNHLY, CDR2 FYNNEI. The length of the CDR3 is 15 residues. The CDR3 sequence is CASSESPVPQETQYF.

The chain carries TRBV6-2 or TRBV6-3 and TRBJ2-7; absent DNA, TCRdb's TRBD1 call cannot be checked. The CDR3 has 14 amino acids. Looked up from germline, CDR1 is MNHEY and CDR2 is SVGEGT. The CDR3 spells CASSLPGGRDEQYF.

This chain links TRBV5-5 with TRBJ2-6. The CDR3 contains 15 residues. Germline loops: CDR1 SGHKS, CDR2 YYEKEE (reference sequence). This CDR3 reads CASSLVDSGANVLTF. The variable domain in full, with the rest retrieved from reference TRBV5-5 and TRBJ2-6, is DAGVTQSPTHLIKTRGQQVTLRCSPISGHKSVSWYQQVLGQGPQFIFQYYEKEERGRGNFPDRFSARQFPNYSSELNVNALLLGDSALYLCASSLVDSGANVLTFGAGSRLTVL.

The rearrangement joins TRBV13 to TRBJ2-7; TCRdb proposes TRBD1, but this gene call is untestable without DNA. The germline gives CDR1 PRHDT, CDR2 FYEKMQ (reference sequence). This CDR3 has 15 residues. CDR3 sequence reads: CASSKGVGTPYEQYF.